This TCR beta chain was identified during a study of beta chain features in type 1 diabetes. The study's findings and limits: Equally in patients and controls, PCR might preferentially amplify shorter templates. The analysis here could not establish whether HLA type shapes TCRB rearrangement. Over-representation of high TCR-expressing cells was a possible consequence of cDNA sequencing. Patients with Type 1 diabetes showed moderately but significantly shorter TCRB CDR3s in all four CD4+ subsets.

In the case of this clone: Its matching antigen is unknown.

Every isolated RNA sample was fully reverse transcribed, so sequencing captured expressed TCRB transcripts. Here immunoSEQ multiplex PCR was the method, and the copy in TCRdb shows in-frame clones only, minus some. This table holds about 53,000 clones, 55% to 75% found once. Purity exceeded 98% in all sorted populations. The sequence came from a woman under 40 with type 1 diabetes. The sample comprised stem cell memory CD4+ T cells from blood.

The CDR3 DNA reads as TGCGCCAGCAGTATTCTAGCGGGAGGTTTTTACGAGCAGTACTTC. Translation: CASSILAGGFYEQYF. The chain joins TRBV5-1 to TRBJ2-7; 11 positions match TRBD2. The CDR3 extends over 15 amino acids. Germline CDR1 is SGHRS and CDR2 is YFSETQ. V lost 5 bases to trimming and J lost 4 bases; unmatched junction nucleotides: 8.